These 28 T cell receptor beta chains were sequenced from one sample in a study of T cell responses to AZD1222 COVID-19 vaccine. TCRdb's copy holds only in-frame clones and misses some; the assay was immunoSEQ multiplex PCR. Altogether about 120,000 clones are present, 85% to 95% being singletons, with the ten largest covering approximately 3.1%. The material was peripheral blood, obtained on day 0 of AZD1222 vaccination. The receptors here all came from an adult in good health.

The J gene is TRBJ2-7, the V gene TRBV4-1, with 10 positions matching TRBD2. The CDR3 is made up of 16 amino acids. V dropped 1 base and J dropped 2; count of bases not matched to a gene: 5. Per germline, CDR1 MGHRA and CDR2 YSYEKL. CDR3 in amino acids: CASSQGLAGVTYEQYF. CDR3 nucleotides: TGCGCCAGCAGCCAAGGGCTAGCGGGAGTTACCTACGAGCAGTACTTC.

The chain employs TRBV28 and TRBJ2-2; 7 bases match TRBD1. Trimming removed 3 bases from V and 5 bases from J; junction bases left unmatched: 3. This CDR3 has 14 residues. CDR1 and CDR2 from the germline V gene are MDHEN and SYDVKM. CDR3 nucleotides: TGTGCCAGCAGTTTCGGGACAGTGACCGGGGAGCTGTTTTTT. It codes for CASSFGTVTGELFF.

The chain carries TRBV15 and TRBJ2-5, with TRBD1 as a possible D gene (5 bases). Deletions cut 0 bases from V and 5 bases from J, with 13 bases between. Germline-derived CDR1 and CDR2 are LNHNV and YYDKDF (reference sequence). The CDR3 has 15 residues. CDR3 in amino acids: CATSRDGASGETQYF. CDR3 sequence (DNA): TGTGCCACCAGCAGAGATGGCGCGTCAGGGGAGACCCAGTACTTC. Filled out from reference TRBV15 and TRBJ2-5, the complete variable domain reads DAMVIQNPRYQVTQFGKPVTLSCSQTLNHNVMYWYQQKSSQAPKLLFHYYDKDFNNEADTPDNFQSRRPNTSFCFLDIRSPGLGDTAMYLCATSRDGASGETQYFGPGTRLLVL.

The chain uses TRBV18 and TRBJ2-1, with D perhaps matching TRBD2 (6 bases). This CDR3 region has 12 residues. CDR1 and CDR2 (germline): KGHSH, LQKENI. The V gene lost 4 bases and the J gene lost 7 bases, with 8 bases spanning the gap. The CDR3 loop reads CASSRAGNEQFF. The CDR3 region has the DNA TGTGCCAGCTCACGGGCGGGAAATGAGCAGTTCTTC.

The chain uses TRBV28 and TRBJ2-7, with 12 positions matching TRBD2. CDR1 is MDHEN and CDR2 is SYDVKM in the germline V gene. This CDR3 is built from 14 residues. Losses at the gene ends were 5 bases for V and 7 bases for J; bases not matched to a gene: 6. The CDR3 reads CASSPPTSGREQYF. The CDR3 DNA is TGTGCCAGCAGTCCACCCACTAGCGGGAGGGAGCAGTACTTC.

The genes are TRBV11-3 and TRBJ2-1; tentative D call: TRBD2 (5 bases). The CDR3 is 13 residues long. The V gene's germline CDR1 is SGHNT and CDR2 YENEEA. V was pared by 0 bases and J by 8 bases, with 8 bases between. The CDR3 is CASSLDLRDEQFF. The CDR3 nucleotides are TGTGCCAGCAGCTTAGACTTGCGGGATGAGCAGTTCTTC. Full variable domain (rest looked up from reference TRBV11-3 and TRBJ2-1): EAGVVQSPRYKIIEKKQPVAFWCNPISGHNTLYWYLQNLGQGPELLIRYENEEAVDDSQLPKDRFSAERLKGVDSTLKIQPAELGDSAVYLCASSLDLRDEQFFGPGTRLTVL.

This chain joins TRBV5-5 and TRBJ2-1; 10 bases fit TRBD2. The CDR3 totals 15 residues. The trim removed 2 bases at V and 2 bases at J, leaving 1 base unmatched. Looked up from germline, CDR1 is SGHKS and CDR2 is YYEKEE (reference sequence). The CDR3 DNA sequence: TGTGCCAGCAGCTTACTAGCGGGAACCTACAATGAGCAGTTCTTC. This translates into CASSLLAGTYNEQFF.

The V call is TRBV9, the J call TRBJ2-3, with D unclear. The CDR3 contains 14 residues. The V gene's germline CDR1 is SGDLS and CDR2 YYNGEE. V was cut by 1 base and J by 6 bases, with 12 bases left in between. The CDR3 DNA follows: TGTGCCAGCAGCGTAATGGAGTTGGGGGATACGCAGTATTTT. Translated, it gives CASSVMELGDTQYF.

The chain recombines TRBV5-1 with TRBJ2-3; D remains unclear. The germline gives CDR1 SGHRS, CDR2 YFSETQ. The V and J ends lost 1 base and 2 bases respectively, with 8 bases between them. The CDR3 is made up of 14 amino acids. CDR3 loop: CASSLTQDTDTQYF. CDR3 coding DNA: TGCGCCAGCAGCTTGACCCAGGACACAGATACGCAGTATTTT.

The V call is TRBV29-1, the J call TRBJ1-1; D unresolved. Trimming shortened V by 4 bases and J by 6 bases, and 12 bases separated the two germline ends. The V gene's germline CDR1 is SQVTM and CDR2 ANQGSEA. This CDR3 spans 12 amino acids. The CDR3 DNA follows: TGCAGCGTTGTGGGCCCACGGGCTGAAGCTTTCTTT. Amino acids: CSVVGPRAEAFF.

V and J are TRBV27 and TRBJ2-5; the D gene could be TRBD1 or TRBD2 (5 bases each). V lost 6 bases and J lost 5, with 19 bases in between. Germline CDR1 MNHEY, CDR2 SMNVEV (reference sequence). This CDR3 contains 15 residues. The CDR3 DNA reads TGTGCCAGCAGCCCTTGGGTGGGGGTGTTGGAGACCCAGTACTTC. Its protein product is CASSPWVGVLETQYF.

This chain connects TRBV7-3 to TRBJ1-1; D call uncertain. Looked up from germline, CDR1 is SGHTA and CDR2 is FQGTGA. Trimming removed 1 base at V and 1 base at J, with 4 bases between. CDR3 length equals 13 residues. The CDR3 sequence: CASSLNGNTEAFF. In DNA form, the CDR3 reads TGTGCCAGCAGCTTAAATGGGAACACTGAAGCTTTCTTT.

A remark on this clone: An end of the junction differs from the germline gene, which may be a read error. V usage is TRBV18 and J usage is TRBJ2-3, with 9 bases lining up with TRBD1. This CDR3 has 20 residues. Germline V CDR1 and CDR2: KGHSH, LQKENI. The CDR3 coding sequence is TGTGGCAGCTCACCAATTCCGGGACAGGGACCGGGCGGGGCCACAGATACGCAGTATTTT. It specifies CGSSPIPGQGPGGATDTQYF.

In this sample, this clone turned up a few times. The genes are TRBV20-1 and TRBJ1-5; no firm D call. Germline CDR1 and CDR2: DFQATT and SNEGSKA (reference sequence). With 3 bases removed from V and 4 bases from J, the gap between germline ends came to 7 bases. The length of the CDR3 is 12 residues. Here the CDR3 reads CSASRANQPQHF. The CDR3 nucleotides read TGCAGTGCTAGTCGAGCGAATCAGCCCCAGCATTTT.

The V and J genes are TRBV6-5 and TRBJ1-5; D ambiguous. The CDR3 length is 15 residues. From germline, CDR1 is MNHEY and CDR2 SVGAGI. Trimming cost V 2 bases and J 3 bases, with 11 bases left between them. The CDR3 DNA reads TGTGCCAGCAGTTACCGTCCGGGTTTCAATCAGCCCCAGCATTTT. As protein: CASSYRPGFNQPQHF.

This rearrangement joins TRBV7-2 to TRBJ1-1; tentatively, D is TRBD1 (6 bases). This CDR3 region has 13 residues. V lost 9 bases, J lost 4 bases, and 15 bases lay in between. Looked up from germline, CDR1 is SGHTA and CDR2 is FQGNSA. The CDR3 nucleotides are TGTGCCAGGTCGGGGGGCGGGAGCACTGAAGCTTTCTTT. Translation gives CARSGGGSTEAFF.

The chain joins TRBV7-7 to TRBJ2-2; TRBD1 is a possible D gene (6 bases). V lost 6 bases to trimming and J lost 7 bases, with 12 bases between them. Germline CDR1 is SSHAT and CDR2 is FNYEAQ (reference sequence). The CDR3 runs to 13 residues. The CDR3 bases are TGTGCCAGCAGTTACAGGGACGGCGGGGAGCTGTTTTTT. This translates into CASSYRDGGELFF.

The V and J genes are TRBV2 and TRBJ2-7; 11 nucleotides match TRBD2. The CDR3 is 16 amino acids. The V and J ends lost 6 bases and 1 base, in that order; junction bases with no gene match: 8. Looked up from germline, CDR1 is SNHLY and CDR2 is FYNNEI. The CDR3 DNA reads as TGTGCCAGCAGCGACGGGGGACTAGCGGTGTCCTACGAGCAGTACTTC. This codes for CASSDGGLAVSYEQYF.

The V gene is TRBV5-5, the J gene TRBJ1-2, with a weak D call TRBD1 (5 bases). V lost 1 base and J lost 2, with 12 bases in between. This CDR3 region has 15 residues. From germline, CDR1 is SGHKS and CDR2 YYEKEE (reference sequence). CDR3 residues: CASSLLGAGNYGYTF. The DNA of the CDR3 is TGTGCCAGCAGCTTGTTAGGGGCAGGGAACTATGGCTACACCTTC.

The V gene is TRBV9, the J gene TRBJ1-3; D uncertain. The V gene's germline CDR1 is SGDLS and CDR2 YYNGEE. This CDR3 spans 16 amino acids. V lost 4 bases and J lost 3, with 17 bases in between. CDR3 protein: CASSPLRSPLGNTIYF. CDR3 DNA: TGTGCCAGCAGCCCTCTCCGGTCGCCCCTTGGAAACACCATATATTTT.

CDR3 sequence (DNA): TGTGCCATCAGTGAACCCGGCGATAGCGGGAGAGCAGAGCAGTTCTTC. Its protein is CAISEPGDSGRAEQFF. The chain is built from TRBV10-3 and TRBJ2-1, with 9 bases matching TRBD2. Germline trimming cut 3 bases from V and 10 bases from J; bases unmatched to any gene: 13. The CDR3 has 16 residues. From germline, CDR1 is ENHRY and CDR2 SYGVKD.

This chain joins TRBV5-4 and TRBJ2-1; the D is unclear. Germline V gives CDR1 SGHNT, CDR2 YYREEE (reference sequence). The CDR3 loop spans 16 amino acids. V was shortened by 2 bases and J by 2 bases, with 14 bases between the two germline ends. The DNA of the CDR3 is TGTGCCAGCAGCTTAGACTCAGGAGCTACCTACAATGAGCAGTTCTTC. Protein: CASSLDSGATYNEQFF.

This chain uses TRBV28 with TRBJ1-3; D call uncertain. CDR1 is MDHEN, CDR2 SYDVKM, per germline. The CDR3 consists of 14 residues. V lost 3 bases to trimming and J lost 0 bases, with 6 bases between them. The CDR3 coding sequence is TGTGCCAGCAGTTTTGAGAGCTCTGGAAACACCATATATTTT. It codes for CASSFESSGNTIYF. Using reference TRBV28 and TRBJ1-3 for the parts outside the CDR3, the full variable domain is DVKVTQSSRYLVKRTGEKVFLECVQDMDHENMFWYRQDPGLGLRLIYFSYDVKMKEKGDIPEGYSVSREKKERFSLILESASTNQTSMYLCASSFESSGNTIYFGEGSWLTVV.

The CDR3 nucleotides read TGTGCCAGCAGCCAAGAGGTGAGCTCCTACAATGAGCAGTTCTTC. Translation: CASSQEVSSYNEQFF. V is TRBV3-1 (or the pseudogene TRBV3-2) and J is TRBJ2-1; no reliable D call. CDR3 length equals 15 residues. The V gene's germline CDR1 is LGHDT and CDR2 YNNKEL (reference sequence). V was pared by 0 bases and J by 0 bases, with 6 bases between.

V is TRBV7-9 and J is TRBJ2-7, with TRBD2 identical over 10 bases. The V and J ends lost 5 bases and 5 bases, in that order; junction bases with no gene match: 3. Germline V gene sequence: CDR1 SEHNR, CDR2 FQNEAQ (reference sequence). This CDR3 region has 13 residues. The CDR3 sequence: CASSPSGRDEQYF. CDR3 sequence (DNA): TGTGCCAGCAGCCCCAGCGGGAGGGACGAGCAGTACTTC. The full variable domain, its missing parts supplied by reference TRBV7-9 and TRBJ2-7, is DTGVSQNPRHKITKRGQNVTFRCDPISEHNRLYWYRQTLGQGPEFLTYFQNEAQLEKSRLLSDRFSAERPKGSFSTLEIQRTEQGDSAMYLCASSPSGRDEQYFGPGTRLTVT.

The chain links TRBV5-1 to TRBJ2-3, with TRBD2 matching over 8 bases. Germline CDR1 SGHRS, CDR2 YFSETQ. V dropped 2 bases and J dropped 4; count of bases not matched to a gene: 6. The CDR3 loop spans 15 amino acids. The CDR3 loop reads CASSLSGRAPDTQYF. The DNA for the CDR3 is TGCGCCAGCAGCTTATCCGGGAGGGCCCCAGATACGCAGTATTTT.

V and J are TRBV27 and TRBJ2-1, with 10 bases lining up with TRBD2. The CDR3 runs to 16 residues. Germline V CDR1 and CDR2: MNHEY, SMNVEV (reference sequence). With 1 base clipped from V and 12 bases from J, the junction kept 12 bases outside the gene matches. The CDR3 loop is CASSLLASGSGHGQFF. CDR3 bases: TGTGCCAGCAGTTTATTGGCTAGCGGGAGCGGGCATGGGCAGTTCTTC.

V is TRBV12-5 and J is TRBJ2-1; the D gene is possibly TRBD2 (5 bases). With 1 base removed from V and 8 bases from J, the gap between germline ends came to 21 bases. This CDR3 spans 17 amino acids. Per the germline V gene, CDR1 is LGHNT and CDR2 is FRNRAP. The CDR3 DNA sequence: TGTGCTAGTGGTTTGGGGGCGGGCGGGCTGGTCGTGGATGAGCAGTTCTTC. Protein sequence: CASGLGAGGLVVDEQFF. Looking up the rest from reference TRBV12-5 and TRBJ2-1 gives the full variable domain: DARVTQTPRHKVTEMGQEVTMRCQPILGHNTVFWYRQTMMQGLELLAYFRNRAPLDDSGMPKDRFSAEMPDATLATLKIQPSEPRDSAVYFCASGLGAGGLVVDEQFFGPGTRLTVL.